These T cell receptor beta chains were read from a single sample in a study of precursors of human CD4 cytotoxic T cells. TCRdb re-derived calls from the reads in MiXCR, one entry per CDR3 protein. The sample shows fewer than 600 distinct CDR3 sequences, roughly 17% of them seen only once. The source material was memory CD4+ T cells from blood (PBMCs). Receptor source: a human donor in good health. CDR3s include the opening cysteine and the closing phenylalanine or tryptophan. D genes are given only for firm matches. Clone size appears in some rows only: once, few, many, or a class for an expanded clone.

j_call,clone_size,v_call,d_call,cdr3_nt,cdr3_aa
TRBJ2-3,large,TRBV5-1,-,TGCGCCAGCAGCTTGGATAGGGTTAACTGGGCGCAGTATTTT,CASSLDRVNWAQYF
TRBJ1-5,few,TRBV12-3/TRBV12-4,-,TGTGCCAGTGCACGGGAGAGCAATCAGCCCCAGCATTTT,CASARESNQPQHF
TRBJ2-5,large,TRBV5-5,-,TGTGCCAGCAGCTTGCTTTCGGCGGCGAGGGAGACCCAGTACTTC,CASSLLSAARETQYF
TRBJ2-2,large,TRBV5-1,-,TGCGCCAGCAGCTTGGCCATTTTTGCCACCGGGGAGCTGTTTTTT,CASSLAIFATGELFF
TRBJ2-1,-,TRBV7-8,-,TGTGCCAGCAGAACGGCATACAATGAGCAGTTCTTC,CASRTAYNEQFF
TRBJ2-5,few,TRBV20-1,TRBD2,TGCAGTGCTAGACAACTACTAGCGGGGGACCAAGAGACCCAGTACTTC,CSARQLLAGDQETQYF
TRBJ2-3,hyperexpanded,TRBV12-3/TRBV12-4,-,TGTGCCAGCAGTGGGGGCACAGATACGCAGTATTTT,CASSGGTDTQYF
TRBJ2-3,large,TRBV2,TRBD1,TGTGCCAGCAGTGAAGCGGGACAGGGAGATACGCAGTATTTT,CASSEAGQGDTQYF
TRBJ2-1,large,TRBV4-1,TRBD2,TGCGCCAGCAGCCAAGATCGTGGGACTAGCGGGATAGGTGAGCAGTTCTTC,CASSQDRGTSGIGEQFF
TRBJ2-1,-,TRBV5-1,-,TGCGCCAGCAGCTTGTTTCGTATAGAGGCGCAGTTCTTC,CASSLFRIEAQFF
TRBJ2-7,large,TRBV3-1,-,TGTGCCAGCACCCTGTCCGGGACCTACGAGCAGTACTTC,CASTLSGTYEQYF
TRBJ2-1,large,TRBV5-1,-,TGCGCCAGCAGCTTGGTAGGAGGGCGAAGCAATGAGCAGTTCTTC,CASSLVGGRSNEQFF
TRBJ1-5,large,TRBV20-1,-,TGCAGTGCTAGACCCCCGCCCCAGCATTTT,CSARPPPQHF
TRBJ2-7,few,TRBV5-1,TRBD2,TGCGCCAGCAGAATCCTAGCGGGGCCGTACGAGCAGTACTTC,CASRILAGPYEQYF
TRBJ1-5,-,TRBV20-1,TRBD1,TGCAGTGCCCAAGGGACAGAGTATCAGCCCCAGCATTTT,CSAQGTEYQPQHF
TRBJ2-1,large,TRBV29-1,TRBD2,TGCAGCGTTGAACCGGCGGGAGATGAGCAGTTCTTC,CSVEPAGDEQFF
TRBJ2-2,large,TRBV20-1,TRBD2,TGCAGTGCCGTATCGTCCAGCGGGACTTCCGGGGAGCTGTTTTTT,CSAVSSSGTSGELFF
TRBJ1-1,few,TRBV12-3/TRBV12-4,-,TGTGCCAGCAGTTTTTCGGAAGGACCGCGTGAAGCTTTCTTT,CASSFSEGPREAFF
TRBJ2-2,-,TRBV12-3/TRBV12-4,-,TGTGCCAGCAGTTACTCGGATGTCACCGGGGAGCTGTTTTTT,CASSYSDVTGELFF